The clone carrying this T cell receptor beta chain showed up just a few times. Its antigen is currently unknown. The sample belongs to a study of T cells after yellow fever vaccination. Across the study: Preparation of the low-cell-number fractions used SMART-Seq v4 Ultra Low Input.

TCRdb itself ran the 5' RACE reads through MiXCR, one entry per CDR3 protein. The sample records around 200,000 distinct CDR3 sequences, approximately 10% being singletons. General study results and limits: Abundant clonotypes from the bulk population could get into FACS-sorted repertoires as contaminants.

The CDR3 loop spans 14 amino acids. V lost 4 bases and J lost 3, with 10 bases in between. The gene calls are TRBV23-1 and TRBJ1-5; D is uncertain. TRBV23-1 carries the ORF label, with uncertain function. This clonotype was obtained from a young man who received the YFV17D yellow fever vaccine. The input for sequencing was CD8+ T cells sorted from PBMCs, taken 15 days after the yellow fever booster vaccination. The CDR3 here is CASSLREVNQPQHF. In nucleotides, the CDR3 is TGCGCCAGCAGTCTAAGGGAAGTCAATCAGCCCCAGCATTTT.